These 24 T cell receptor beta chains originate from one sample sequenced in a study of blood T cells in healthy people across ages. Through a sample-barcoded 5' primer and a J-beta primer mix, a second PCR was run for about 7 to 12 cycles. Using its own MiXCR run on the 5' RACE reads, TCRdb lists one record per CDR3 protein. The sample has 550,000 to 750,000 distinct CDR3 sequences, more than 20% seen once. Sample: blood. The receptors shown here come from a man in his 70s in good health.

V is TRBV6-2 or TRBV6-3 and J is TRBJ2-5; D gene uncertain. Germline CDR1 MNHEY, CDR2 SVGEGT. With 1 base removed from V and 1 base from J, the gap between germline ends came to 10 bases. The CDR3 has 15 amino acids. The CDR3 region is CASSYYRTTQETQYF. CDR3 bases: TGTGCCAGCAGTTACTATCGTACCACCCAAGAGACCCAGTACTTC.

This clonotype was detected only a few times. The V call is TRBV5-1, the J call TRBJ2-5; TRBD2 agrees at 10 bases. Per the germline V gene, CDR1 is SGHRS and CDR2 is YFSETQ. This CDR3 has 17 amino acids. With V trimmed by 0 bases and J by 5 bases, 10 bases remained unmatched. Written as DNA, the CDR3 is TGCGCCAGCAGCTTGGCTAGCGGGAGTTGGGGAGGGGAGACCCAGTACTTC. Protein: CASSLASGSWGGETQYF.

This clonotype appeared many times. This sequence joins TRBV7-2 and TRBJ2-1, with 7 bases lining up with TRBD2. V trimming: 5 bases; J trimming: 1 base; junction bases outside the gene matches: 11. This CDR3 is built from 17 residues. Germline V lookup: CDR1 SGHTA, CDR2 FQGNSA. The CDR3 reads CASSPEMAGVSYNEQFF. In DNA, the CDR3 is TGTGCCAGCAGCCCGGAAATGGCGGGAGTTTCCTACAATGAGCAGTTCTTC.

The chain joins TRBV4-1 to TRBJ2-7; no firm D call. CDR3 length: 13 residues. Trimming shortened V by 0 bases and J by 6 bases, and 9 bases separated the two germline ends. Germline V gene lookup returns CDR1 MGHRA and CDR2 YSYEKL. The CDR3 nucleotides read TGCGCCAGCAGCCAAGATAGGTGGGTCGAGCAGTACTTC. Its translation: CASSQDRWVEQYF.

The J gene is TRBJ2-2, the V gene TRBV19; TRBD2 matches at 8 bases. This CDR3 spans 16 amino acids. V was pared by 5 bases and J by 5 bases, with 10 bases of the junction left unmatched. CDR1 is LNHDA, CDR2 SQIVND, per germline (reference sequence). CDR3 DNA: TGTGCCAGTAGTCCACTAGCGGACCTAAGGACCGGGGAGCTGTTTTTT. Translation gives CASSPLADLRTGELFF.

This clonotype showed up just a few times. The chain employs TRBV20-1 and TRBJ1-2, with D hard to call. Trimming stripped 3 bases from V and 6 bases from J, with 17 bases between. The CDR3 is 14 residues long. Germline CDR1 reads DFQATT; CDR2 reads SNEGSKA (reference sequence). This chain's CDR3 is CSARKRGESDGYTF. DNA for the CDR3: TGCAGTGCTAGGAAGCGCGGGGAAAGCGATGGCTACACCTTC.

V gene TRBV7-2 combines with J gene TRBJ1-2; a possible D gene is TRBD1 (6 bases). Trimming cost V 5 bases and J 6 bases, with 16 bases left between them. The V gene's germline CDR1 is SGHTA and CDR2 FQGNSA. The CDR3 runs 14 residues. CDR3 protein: CASSPRTQGHGYTF. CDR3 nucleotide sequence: TGTGCCAGCAGCCCTAGGACTCAGGGGCATGGCTACACCTTC.

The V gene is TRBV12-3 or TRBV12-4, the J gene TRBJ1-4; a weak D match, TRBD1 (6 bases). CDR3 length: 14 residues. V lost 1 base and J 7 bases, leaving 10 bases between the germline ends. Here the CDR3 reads CASSLGTESEKLFF. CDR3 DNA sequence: TGTGCCAGCAGTTTAGGGACAGAAAGTGAAAAACTGTTTTTT.

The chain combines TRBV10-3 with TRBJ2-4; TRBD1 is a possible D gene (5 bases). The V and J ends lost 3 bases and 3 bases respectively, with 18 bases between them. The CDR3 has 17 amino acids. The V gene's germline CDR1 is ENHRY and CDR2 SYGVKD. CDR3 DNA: TGTGCCATCAGTGAATCAACAGGATCCTTCGACAAAAACATTCAGTACTTC. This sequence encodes CAISESTGSFDKNIQYF.

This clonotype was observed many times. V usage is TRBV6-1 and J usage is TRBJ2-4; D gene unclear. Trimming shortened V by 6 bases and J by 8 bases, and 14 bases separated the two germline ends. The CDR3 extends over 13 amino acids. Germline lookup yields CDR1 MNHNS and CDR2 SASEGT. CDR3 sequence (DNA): TGTGCCAGCAGGACGTCACTTAGGGACATTCAGTACTTC. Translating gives CASRTSLRDIQYF.

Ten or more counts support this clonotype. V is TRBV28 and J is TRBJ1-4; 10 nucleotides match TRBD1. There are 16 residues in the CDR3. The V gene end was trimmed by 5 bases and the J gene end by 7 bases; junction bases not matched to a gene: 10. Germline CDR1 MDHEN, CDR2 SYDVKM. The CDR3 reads CASSATPGTGVEKLFF. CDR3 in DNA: TGTGCCAGCAGTGCAACTCCCGGGACAGGGGTTGAAAAACTGTTTTTT.

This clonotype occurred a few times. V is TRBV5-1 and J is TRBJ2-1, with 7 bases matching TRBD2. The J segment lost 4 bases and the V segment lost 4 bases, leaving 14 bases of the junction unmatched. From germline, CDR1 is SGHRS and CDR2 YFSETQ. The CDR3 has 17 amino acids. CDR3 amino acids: CASSRGGAGVSYNEQFF. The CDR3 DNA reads TGCGCCAGCAGCCGGGGTGGTGCGGGAGTGTCTTACAATGAGCAGTTCTTC.

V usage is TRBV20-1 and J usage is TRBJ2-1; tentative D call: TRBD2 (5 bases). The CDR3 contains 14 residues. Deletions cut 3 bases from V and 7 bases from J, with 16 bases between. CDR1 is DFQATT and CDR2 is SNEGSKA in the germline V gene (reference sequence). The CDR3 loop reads CSASIGFGENEQFF. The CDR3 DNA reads TGCAGTGCTAGTATCGGCTTCGGGGAGAATGAGCAGTTCTTC.

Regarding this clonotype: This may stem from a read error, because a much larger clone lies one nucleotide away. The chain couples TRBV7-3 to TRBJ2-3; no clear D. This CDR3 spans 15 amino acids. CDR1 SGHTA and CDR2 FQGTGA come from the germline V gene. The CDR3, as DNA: TGTGGCAGCAGCTTAGGGCTAGAAGGCACAGATACGCAGTATTTT. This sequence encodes CGSSLGLEGTDTQYF.

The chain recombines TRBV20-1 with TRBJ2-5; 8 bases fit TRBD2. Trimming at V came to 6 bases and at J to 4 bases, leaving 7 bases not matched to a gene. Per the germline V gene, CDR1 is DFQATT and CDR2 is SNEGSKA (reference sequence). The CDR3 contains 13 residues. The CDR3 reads CSANSGSGETQYF. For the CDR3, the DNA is TGCAGTGCGAACAGCGGGAGTGGAGAGACCCAGTACTTC.

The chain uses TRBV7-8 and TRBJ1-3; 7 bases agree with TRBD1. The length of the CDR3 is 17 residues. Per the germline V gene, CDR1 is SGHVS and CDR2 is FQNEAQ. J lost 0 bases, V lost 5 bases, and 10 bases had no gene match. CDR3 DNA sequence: TGTGCCAGCAGCATTAACCCGGGACAGAGCTCTGGAAACACCATATATTTT. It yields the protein CASSINPGQSSGNTIYF. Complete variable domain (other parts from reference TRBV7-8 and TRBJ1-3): GAGVSQSPRYKVAKRGQDVALRCDPISGHVSLFWYQQALGQGPEFLTYFQNEAQLDKSGLPSDRFFAERPEGSVSTLKIQRTQQEDSAVYLCASSINPGQSSGNTIYFGEGSWLTVV.

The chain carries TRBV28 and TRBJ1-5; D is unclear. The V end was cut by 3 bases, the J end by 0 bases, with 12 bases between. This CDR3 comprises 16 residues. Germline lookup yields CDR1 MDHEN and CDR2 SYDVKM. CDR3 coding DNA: TGTGCCAGCAGTTTCCACGGACGGAGTAGCAATCAGCCCCAGCATTTT. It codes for CASSFHGRSSNQPQHF. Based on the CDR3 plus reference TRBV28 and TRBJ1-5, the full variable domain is DVKVTQSSRYLVKRTGEKVFLECVQDMDHENMFWYRQDPGLGLRLIYFSYDVKMKEKGDIPEGYSVSREKKERFSLILESASTNQTSMYLCASSFHGRSSNQPQHFGDGTRLSIL.

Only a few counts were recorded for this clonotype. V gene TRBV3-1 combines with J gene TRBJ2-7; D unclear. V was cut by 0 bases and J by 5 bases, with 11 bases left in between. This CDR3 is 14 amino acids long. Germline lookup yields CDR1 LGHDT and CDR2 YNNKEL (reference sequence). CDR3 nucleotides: TGTGCCAGCAGCCAAGATATAGGGTCCCACGAGCAGTACTTC. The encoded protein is CASSQDIGSHEQYF.

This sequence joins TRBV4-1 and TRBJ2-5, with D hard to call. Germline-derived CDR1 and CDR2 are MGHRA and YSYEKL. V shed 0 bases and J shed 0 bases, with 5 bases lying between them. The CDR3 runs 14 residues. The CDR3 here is CASSQDPDQETQYF. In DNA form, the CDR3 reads TGCGCCAGCAGCCAAGATCCGGACCAAGAGACCCAGTACTTC.

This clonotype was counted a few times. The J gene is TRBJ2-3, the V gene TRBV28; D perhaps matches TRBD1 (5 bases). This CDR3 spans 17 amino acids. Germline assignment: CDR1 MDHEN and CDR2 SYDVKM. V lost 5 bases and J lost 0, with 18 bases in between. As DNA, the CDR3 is TGTGCCAGCAGTCCACATGACAGATATTCTAGCACAGATACGCAGTATTTT. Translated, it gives CASSPHDRYSSTDTQYF.

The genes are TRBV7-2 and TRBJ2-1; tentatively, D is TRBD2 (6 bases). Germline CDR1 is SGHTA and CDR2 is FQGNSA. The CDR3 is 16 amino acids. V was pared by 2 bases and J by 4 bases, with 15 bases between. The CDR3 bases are TGTGCCAGCAGCTTAAAGGCTCCGGGGGAATACAATGAGCAGTTCTTC. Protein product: CASSLKAPGEYNEQFF. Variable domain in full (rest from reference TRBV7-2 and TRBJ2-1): GAGVSQSPSNKVTEKGKDVELRCDPISGHTALYWYRQSLGQGLEFLIYFQGNSAPDKSGLPSDRFSAERTGGSVSTLTIQRTQQEDSAVYLCASSLKAPGEYNEQFFGPGTRLTVL.

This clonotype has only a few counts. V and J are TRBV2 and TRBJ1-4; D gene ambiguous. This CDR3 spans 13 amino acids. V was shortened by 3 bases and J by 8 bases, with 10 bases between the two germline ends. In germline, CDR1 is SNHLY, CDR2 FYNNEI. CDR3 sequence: CASSDDPGEKLFF. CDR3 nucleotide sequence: TGTGCCAGCAGTGATGATCCCGGAGAAAAACTGTTTTTT.

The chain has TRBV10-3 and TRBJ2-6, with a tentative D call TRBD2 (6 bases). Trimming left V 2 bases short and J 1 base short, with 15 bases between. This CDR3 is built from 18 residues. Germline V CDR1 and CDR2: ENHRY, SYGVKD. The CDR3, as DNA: TGTGCCATCAGTGAGATTCCGGGAGCGGCATCTGGGGCCAACGTCCTGACTTTC. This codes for CAISEIPGAASGANVLTF.

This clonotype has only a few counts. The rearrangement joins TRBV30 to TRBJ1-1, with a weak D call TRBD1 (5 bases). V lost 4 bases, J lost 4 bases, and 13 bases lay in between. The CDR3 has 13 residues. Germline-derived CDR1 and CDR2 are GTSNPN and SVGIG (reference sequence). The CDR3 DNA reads TGTGCCTGGACGGCAGTCGGGGGCACTGAAGCTTTCTTT. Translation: CAWTAVGGTEAFF.